This T cell receptor (beta chain) was documented in a study of T-cell reconstitution after alpha-beta-depleted transplantation in children. Unique molecular identifiers tagged the TCRbeta library. Each CDR3 protein gets one entry after TCRdb re-called the PCR reads with MiXCR. The sample yields approximately 17,000 distinct CDR3 sequences, 7.7% seen once. From germline, CDR1 is DFQATT and CDR2 SNEGSKA (reference sequence). The CDR3 sequence is 14 residues long. Between the trimmed V and J ends, which lost 1 base and 5 bases, there was a span of 13 bases. This clonotype was counted ten times or more. What it recognizes is unknown. Findings and caveats of the study: Diversity of TCRbeta at day 60 was high in some patients, arising from surviving recipient T cells and thymic progenitors. Several hundred rapidly expanded clones from non-depleted graft cells reportedly supplied alpha-beta T cells about two months post-transplant. It was newly produced T cells that mostly accounted for T-cell counts and diversity one year after transplant.

The receptor comes from a boy under two years old who had a stem cell transplant for Wiskott-Aldrich syndrome, so the T cells may come from the graft donor. Sample: PBMCs, mostly from graft donor cells, taken 60 days after TCRalphabeta/CD19-depleted stem cell transplant. J is TRBJ2-3 and V is TRBV20-1; D uncertain. The CDR3 loop reads CSARVLTVGDTQYF. CDR3 nucleotides: TGCAGTGCTAGAGTGTTAACAGTCGGAGATACGCAGTATTTT.